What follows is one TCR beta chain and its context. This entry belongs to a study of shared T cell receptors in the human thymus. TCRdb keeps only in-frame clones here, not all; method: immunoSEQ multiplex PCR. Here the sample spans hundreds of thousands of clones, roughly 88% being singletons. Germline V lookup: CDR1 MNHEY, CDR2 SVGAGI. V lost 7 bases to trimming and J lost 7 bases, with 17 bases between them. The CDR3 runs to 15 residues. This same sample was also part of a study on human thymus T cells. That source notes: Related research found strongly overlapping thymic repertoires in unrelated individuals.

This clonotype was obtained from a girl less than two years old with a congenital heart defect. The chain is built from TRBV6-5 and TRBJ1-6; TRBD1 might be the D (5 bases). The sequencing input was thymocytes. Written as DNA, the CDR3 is TGTGCCAGCACGAGGGACTCGGACTTCAATTCACCCCTCCACTTT. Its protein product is CASTRDSDFNSPLHF.